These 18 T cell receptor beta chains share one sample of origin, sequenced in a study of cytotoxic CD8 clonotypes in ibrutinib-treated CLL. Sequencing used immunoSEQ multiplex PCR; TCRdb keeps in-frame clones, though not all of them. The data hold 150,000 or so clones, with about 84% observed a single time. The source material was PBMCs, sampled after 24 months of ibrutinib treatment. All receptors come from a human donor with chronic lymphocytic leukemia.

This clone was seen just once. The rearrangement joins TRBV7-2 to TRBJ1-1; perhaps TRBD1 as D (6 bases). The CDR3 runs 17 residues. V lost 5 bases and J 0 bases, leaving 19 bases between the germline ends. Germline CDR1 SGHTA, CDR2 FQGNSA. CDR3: CASSAAAGGFMNTEAFF. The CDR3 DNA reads TGTGCCAGCAGCGCCGCGGCGGGGGGCTTCATGAACACTGAAGCTTTCTTT.

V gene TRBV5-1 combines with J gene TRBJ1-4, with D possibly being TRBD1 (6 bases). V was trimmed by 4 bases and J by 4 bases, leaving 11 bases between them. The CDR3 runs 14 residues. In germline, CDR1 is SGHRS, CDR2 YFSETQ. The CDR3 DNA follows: TGCGCCAGCAGCCTTGGACAGATTAATGAAAAACTGTTTTTT. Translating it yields CASSLGQINEKLFF.

The DNA for the CDR3 is TGCGCCAGCAGCGAAGGACGGAGTACCAATAATTCACCCCTCCACTTT. Protein product: CASSEGRSTNNSPLHF. This chain joins TRBV5-1 and TRBJ1-6; no reliable D call. V was cut by 4 bases and J by 5 bases, with 16 bases left in between. The germline CDR1 and CDR2 sequences are SGHRS and YFSETQ. CDR3 length equals 16 residues.

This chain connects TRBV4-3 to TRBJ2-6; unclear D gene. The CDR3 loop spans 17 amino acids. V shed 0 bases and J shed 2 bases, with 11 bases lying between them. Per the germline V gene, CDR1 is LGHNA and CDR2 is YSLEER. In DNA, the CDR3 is TGCGCCAGCAGCCAAGATCGCCCGGTGGCTGGGGCCAACGTCCTGACTTTC. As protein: CASSQDRPVAGANVLTF.

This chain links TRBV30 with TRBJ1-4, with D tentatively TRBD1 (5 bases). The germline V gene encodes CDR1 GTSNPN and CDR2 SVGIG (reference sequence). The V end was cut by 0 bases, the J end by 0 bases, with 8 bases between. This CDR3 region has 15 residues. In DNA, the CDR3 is TGTGCCTGGAGTGTAGGGGCCGCAACTAATGAAAAACTGTTTTTT. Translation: CAWSVGAATNEKLFF.

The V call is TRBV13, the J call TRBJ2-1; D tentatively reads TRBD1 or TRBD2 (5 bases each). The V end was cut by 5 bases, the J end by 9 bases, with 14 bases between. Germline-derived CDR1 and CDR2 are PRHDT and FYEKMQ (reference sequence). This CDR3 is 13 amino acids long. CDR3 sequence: CASSHWGSSEQFF. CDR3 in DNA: TGTGCCAGCAGCCATTGGGGGTCTAGTGAGCAGTTCTTC.

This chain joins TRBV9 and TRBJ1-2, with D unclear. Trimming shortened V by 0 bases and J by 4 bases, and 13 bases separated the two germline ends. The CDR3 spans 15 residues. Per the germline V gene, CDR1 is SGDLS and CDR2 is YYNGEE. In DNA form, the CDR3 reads TGTGCCAGCAGCGTAGGAAATCTGGCGGGCTATGGCTACACCTTC. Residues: CASSVGNLAGYGYTF.

In nucleotides, the CDR3 is TGTGCCAGCAGTCGGGGAACTAACTATGGCTACACCTTC. It specifies CASSRGTNYGYTF. This chain links TRBV6-5 with TRBJ1-2; D is undetermined. V was clipped by 5 bases and J by 0 bases, with 7 bases between them. There are 13 residues in the CDR3. Germline values: CDR1 MNHEY, CDR2 SVGAGI.

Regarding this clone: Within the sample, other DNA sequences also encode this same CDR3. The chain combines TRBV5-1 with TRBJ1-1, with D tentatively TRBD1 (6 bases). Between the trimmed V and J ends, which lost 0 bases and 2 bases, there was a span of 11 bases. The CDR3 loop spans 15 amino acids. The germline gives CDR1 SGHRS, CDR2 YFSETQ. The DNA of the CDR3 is TGCGCCAGCAGCTTGGACGGGGGCCGAAACACTGAAGCTTTCTTT. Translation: CASSLDGGRNTEAFF.

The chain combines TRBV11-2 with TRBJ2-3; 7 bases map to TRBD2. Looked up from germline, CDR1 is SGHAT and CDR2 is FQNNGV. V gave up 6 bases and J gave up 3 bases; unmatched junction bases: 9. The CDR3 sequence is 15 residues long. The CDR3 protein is CASRSAGSGTDTQYF. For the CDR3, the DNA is TGTGCCAGCAGATCAGCGGGATCGGGGACAGATACGCAGTATTTT.

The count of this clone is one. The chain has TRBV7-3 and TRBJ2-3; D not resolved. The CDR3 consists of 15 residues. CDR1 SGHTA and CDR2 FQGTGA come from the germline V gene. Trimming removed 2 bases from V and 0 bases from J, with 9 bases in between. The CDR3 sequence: CASSLQRASTDTQYF. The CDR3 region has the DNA TGTGCCAGCAGCTTACAGCGTGCTAGCACAGATACGCAGTATTTT.

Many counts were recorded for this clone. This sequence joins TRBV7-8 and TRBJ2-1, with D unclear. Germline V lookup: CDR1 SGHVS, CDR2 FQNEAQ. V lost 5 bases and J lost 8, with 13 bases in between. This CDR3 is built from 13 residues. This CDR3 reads CASSPGFKDEQFF. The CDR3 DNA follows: TGTGCCAGCAGCCCCGGTTTTAAAGATGAGCAGTTCTTC.

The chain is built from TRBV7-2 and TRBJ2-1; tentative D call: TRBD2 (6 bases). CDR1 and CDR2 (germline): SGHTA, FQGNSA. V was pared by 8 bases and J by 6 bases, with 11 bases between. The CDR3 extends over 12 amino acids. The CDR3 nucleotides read TGTGCCAGCTCTTGGGGGGTCAATGAGCAGTTCTTC. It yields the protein CASSWGVNEQFF.

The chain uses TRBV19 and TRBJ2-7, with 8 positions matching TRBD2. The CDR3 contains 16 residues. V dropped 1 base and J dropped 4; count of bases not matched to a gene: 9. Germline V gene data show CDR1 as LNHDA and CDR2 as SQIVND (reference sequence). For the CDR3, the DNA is TGTGCCAGTAGTATAGGAGCGGGAGAGGGGGATTACGAGCAGTACTTC. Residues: CASSIGAGEGDYEQYF.

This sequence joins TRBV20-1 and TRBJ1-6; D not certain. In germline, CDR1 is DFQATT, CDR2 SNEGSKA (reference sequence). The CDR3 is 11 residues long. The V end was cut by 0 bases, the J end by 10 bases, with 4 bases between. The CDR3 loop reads CSARETSPLHF. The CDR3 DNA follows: TGCAGTGCTAGAGAAACCTCACCCCTCCACTTT.

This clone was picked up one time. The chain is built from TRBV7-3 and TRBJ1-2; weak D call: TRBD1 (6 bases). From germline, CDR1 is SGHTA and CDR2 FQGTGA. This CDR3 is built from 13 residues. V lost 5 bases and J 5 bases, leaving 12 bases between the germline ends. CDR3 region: CASSPAGHYGYTF. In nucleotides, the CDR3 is TGTGCCAGCAGCCCCGCGGGACATTATGGCTACACCTTC.

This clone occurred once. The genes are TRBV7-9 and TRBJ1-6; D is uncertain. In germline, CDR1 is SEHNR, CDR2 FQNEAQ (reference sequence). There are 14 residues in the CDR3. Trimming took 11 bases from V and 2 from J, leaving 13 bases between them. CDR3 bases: TGTGCCTCCCAAGTGGCAGCCTATAATTCACCCCTCCACTTT. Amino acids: CASQVAAYNSPLHF.

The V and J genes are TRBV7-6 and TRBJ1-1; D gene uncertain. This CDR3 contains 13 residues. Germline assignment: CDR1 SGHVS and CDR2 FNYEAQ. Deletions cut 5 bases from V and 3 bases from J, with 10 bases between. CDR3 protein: CASSRAKDTEAFF. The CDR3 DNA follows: TGTGCCAGCAGCCGGGCGAAGGACACTGAAGCTTTCTTT.